The rows below give T cell receptor beta chains drawn from one sample of a study of shared clonotypes between healthy human individuals. TCRdb keeps only in-frame clones here, not all; method: immunoSEQ multiplex PCR. The data contain approximately 2.1 million clones, over 85% of them singletons. Source material: naive CD4+ T cells from PBMCs. The receptors derive from a young man in good health. Some clones in this sample may be carry-over from other donors' samples. CDR3s include the opening cysteine and the closing phenylalanine or tryptophan. D genes are given only for firm matches. Not all rows give a size; the values are once, few, many and, for expanded clones, a class.

V: TRBV20-1; D: TRBD1; size: once; J: TRBJ1-2; CDR3: CSASGDRAYTF; DNA: TGCAGTGCTAGTGGGGACAGGGCCTACACCTTC
V: TRBV27; D: .; size: .; J: TRBJ1-1; CDR3: CASSLLPRWDTEAFF; DNA: TGTGCCAGCAGTTTATTACCCCGCTGGGACACTGAAGCTTTCTTT
V: TRBV18; D: .; size: .; J: TRBJ1-3; CDR3: CASSPPDTASGNTIYF; DNA: TGTGCCAGCTCACCCCCCGACACTGCCTCTGGAAACACCATATATTTT
V: TRBV4-2; D: .; size: .; J: TRBJ2-7; CDR3: CASSPRWRGSDEQYF; DNA: TGTGCCAGCAGCCCCCGCTGGAGGGGTTCCGACGAGCAGTACTTC
V: TRBV5-6; D: .; size: .; J: TRBJ1-6; CDR3: CASSPSYSYNSPLHF; DNA: TGTGCCAGCTCCCCATCGTACTCCTATAATTCACCCCTCCACTTT
V: TRBV30; D: TRBD2; size: .; J: TRBJ2-1; CDR3: CAWSTSGYNEQFF; DNA: TGTGCCTGGAGCACTAGCGGCTACAATGAGCAGTTCTTC
V: TRBV7-7; D: .; size: .; J: TRBJ2-3; CDR3: CASSLLGGTDTQYF; DNA: TGTGCCAGCAGCTTATTGGGGGGCACAGATACGCAGTATTTT
V: TRBV5-1; D: TRBD1; size: .; J: TRBJ1-2; CDR3: CASSDPTGGDYGYTF; DNA: TGCGCCAGCAGCGATCCGACAGGGGGCGACTATGGCTACACCTTC
V: TRBV7-2; D: TRBD2; size: once; J: TRBJ2-7; CDR3: CASSFNAQRDAYEQYF; DNA: TGTGCCAGCAGCTTCAATGCCCAGCGGGATGCCTACGAGCAGTACTTC
V: TRBV19; D: TRBD2; size: .; J: TRBJ2-1; CDR3: CATMGTSVDEQFF; DNA: TGTGCCACTATGGGGACTAGTGTCGATGAGCAGTTCTTC
V: TRBV29-1; D: .; size: once; J: TRBJ1-1; CDR3: CSVRQRGNTEAFF; DNA: TGCAGCGTCCGACAAAGAGGGAACACTGAAGCTTTCTTT
V: TRBV6-5; D: .; size: .; J: TRBJ1-5; CDR3: CASSYGGTSQPQHF; DNA: TGTGCCAGCAGTTACGGGGGGACCAGTCAGCCCCAGCATTTT
V: TRBV2; D: .; size: once; J: TRBJ1-2; CDR3: CASSVGGYGYTF; DNA: TGTGCCAGCAGTGTGGGGGGATATGGCTACACCTTC
V: TRBV15; D: .; size: .; J: TRBJ1-1; CDR3: CATSTTRTGISRTEAFF; DNA: TGTGCCACCAGCACAACTAGAACCGGGATCTCGAGGACTGAAGCTTTCTTT
V: TRBV28; D: TRBD1; size: .; J: TRBJ2-1; CDR3: CASSRPGTGSDEQFF; DNA: TGTGCCAGCAGTCGTCCCGGGACAGGGTCGGATGAGCAGTTCTTC
V: TRBV2; D: .; size: .; J: TRBJ2-5; CDR3: CASSVLPGQETQYF; DNA: TGTGCCAGCAGTGTCCTTCCCGGGCAAGAGACCCAGTACTTC
V: TRBV5-1; D: TRBD1; size: .; J: TRBJ2-7; CDR3: CASSSRQGSEQYF; DNA: TGCGCCAGCAGCTCAAGACAGGGTAGCGAGCAGTACTTC
V: TRBV29-1; D: TRBD1; size: .; J: TRBJ1-2; CDR3: CSVGSPGQANYGYTF; DNA: TGCAGCGTCGGTTCCCCGGGACAGGCTAACTATGGCTACACCTTC
V: TRBV10-3; D: .; size: .; J: TRBJ2-3; CDR3: CAISRSDTQYF; DNA: TGTGCCATAAGCCGGTCGGATACGCAGTATTTT
V: TRBV19; D: .; size: few; J: TRBJ1-1; CDR3: CASTPWPGSNTEAFF; DNA: TGTGCCAGTACCCCCTGGCCAGGGTCGAACACTGAAGCTTTCTTT
V: TRBV9; D: TRBD2; size: .; J: TRBJ2-2; CDR3: CASNGLAGGGNTGELFF; DNA: TGTGCCAGCAACGGACTAGCGGGAGGGGGGAACACCGGGGAGCTGTTTTTT
V: TRBV5-1; D: .; size: .; J: TRBJ2-5; CDR3: CASSLRDLKSGAQYF; DNA: TGCGCCAGCAGCTTGAGGGATTTGAAGAGTGGAGCCCAGTACTTC
V: TRBV28; D: .; size: .; J: TRBJ2-7; CDR3: CASRGGNEQYF; DNA: TGTGCCAGCAGAGGGGGTAACGAGCAGTACTTC
V: TRBV28; D: TRBD1; size: .; J: TRBJ2-5; CDR3: CASSQGQQETQYF; DNA: TGTGCCAGCAGTCAGGGACAGCAAGAGACCCAGTACTTC